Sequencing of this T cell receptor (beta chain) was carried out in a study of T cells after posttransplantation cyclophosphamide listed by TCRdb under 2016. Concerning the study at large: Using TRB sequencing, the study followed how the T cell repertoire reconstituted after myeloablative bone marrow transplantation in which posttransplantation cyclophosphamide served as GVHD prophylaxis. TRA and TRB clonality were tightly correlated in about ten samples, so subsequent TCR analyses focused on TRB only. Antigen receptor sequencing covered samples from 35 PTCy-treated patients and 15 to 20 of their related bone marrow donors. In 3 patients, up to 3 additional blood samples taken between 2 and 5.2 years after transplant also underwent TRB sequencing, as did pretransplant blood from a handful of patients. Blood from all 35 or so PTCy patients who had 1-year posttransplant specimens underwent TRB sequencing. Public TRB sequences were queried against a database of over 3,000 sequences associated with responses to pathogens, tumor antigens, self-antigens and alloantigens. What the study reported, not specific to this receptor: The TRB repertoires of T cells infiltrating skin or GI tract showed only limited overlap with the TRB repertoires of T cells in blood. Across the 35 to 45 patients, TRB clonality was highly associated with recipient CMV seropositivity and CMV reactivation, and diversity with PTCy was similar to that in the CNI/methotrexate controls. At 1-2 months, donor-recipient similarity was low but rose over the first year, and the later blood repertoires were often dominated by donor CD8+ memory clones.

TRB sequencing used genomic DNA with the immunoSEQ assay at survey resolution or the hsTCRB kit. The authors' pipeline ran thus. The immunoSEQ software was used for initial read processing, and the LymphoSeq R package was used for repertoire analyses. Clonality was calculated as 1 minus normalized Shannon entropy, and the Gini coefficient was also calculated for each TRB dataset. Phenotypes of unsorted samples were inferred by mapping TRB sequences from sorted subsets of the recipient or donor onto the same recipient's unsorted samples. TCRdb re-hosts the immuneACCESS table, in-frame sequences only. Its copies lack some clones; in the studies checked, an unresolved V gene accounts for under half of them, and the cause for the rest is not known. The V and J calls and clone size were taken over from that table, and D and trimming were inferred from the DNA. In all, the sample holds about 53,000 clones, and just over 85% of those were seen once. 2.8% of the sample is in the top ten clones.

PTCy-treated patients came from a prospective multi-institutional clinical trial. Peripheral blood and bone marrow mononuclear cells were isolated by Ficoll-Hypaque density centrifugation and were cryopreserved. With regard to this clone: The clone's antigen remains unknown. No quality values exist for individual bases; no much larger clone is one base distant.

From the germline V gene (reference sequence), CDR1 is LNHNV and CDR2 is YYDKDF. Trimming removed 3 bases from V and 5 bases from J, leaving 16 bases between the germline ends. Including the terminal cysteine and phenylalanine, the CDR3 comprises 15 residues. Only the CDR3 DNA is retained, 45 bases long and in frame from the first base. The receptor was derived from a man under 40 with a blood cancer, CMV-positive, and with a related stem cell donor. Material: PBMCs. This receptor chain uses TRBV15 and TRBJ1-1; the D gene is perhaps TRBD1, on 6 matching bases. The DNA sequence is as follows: TGTGCCACCAGCAGTCTCAGGGGTGGGCGTACTGAAGCTTTCTTT. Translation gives CATSSLRGGRTEAFF.